This TCR beta chain stems from a study of healthy donors' naive CD4 and CD8 T cells. TCR libraries were built from roughly 0.5 ug of total RNA by linear amplification. Authors' processing steps: From a handful of healthy donors, fewer than 85,000 rearranged TCR alpha transcripts were sequenced. Using its own MiXCR run on the reads, TCRdb lists one record per CDR3 protein. The V and J calls shown here were made by TCRdb, not taken from the authors' results. The data hold 150,000 to 200,000 distinct CDR3 sequences, with 65% to 75% observed a single time. Overall study findings and caveats: A reported CD4+/CD8+ bias affected most V and J genes in naive cells. Positive CDR3 charge linked to CD4+ cells, negative to CD8+ cells.

The CDR3 loop spans 15 amino acids. The ends lost 6 bases at V and 2 bases at J; junction bases unmatched: 5. Germline CDR1 is SQVTM and CDR2 is ANQGSEA. Note on this clonotype: No antigen is known for it.

The sequence derives from a pool of human donors in good health; the sample pools cells from several healthy donors. The chain couples TRBV29-1 to TRBJ2-3; 13 nucleotides align to TRBD2. Sequencing was carried out using naive CD4+ and CD8+ T cells sorted from blood, pooled from several donors. CDR3 protein: CSVAGLAGSTDTQYF. In DNA form, the CDR3 reads TGCAGCGTGGCGGGACTAGCGGGATCCACAGATACGCAGTATTTT.